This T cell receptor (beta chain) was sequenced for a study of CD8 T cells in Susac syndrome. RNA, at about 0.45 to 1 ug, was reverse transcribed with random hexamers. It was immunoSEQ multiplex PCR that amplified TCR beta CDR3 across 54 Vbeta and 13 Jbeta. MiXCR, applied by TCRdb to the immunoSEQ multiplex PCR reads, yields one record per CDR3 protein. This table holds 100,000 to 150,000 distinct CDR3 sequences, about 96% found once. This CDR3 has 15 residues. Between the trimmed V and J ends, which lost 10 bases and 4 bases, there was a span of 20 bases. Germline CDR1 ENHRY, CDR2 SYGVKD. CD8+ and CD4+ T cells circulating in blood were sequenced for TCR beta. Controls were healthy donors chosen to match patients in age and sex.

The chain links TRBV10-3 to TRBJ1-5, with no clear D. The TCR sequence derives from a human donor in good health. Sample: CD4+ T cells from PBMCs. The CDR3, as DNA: TGTGCCACCAGGCCCGGGAGGGAGGAGAATCAGCCCCAGCATTTT. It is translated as CATRPGREENQPQHF.